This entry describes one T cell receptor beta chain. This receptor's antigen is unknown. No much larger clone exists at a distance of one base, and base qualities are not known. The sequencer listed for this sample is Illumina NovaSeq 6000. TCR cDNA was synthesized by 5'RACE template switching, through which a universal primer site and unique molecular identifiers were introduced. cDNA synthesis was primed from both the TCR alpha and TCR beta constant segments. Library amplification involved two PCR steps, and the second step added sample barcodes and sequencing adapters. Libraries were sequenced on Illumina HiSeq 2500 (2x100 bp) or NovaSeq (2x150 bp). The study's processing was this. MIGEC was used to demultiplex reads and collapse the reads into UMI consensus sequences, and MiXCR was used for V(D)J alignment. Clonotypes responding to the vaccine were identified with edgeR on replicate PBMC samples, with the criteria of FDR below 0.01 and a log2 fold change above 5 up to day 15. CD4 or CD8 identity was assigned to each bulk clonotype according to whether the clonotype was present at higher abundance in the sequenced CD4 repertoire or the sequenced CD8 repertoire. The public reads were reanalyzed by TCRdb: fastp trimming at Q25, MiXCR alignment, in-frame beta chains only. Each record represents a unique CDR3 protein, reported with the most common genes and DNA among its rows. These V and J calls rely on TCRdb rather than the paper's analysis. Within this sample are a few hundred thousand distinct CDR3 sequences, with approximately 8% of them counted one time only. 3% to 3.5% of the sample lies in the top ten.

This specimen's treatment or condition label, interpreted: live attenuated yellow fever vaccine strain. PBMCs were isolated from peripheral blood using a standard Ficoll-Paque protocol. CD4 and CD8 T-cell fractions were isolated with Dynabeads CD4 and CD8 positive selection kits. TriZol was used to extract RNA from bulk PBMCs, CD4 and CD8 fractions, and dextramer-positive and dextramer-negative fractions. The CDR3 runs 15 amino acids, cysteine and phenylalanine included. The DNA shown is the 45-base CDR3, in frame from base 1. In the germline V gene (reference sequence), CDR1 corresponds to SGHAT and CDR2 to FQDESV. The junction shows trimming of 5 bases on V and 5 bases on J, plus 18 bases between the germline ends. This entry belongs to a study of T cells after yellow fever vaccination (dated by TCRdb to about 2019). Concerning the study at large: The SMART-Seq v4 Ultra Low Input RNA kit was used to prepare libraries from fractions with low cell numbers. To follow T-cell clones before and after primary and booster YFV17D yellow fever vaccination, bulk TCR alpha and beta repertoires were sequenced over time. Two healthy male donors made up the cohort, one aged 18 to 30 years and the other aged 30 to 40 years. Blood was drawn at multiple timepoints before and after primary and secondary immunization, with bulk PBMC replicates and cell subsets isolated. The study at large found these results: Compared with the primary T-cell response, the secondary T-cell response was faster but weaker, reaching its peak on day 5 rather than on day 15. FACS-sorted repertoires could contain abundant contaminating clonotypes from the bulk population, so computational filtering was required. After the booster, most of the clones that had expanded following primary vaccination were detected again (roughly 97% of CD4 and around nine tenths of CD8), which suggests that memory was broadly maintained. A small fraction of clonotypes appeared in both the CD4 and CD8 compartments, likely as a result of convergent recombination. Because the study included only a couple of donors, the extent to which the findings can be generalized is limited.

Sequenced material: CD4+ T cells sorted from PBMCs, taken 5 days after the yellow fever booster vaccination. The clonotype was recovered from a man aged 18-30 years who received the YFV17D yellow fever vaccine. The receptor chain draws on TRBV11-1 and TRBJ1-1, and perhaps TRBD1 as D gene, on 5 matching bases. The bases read TGTGCCAGCAGCCAAGATCGGTTCAGGGAGACTGAAGCTTTCTTT. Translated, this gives CASSQDRFRETEAFF.